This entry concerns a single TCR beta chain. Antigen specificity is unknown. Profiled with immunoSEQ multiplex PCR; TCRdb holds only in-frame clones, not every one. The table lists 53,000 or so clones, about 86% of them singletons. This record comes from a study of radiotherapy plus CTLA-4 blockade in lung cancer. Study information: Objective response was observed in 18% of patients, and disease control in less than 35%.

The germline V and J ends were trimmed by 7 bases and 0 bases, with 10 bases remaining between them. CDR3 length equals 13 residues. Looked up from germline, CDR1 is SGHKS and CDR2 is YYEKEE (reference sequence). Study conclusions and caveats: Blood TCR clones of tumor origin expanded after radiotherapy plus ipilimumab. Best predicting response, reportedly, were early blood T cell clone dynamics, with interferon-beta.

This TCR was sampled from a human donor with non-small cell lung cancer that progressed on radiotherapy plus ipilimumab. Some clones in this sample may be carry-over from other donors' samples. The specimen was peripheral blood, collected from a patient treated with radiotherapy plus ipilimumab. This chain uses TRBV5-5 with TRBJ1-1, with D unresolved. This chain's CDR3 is CASRSIMNTEAFF. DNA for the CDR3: TGTGCCAGCCGGTCCATTATGAACACTGAAGCTTTCTTT.